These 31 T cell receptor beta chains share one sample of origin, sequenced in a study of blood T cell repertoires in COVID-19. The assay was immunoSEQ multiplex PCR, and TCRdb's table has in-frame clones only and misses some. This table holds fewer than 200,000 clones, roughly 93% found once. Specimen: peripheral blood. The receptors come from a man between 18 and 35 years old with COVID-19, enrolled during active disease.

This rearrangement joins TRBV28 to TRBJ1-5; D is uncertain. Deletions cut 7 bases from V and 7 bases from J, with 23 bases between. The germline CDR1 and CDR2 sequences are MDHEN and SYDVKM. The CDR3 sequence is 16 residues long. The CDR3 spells CASTLGRAPIAQPQHF. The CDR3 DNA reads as TGTGCCAGCACTCTTGGGAGGGCGCCGATCGCCCAGCCCCAGCATTTT.

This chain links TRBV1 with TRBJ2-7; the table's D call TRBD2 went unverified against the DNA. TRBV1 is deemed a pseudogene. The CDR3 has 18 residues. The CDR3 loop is CTSSQWGTASGYSYEQYF. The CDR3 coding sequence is TGCACCAGCAGCCAGTGGGGGACCGCTAGCGGTTACTCCTACGAGCAGTACTTC.

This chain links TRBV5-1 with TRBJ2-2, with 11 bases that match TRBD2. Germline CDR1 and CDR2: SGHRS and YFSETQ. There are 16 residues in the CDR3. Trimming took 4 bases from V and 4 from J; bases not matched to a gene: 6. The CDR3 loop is CASSQGTSGATGELFF. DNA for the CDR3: TGCGCCAGCAGCCAAGGGACTAGCGGAGCCACCGGGGAGCTGTTTTTT. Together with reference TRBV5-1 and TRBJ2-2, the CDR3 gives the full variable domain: KAGVTQTPRYLIKTRGQQVTLSCSPISGHRSVSWYQQTPGQGLQFLFEYFSETQRNKGNFPGRFSGRQFSNSRSEMNVSTLELGDSALYLCASSQGTSGATGELFFGEGSRLTVL.

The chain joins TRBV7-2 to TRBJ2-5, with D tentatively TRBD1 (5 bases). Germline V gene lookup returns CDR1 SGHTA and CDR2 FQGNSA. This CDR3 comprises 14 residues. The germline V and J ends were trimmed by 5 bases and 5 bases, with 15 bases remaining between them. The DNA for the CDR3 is TGTGCCAGCAGCCGCATTAAAGGGGCGGAGACCCAGTACTTC. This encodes CASSRIKGAETQYF.

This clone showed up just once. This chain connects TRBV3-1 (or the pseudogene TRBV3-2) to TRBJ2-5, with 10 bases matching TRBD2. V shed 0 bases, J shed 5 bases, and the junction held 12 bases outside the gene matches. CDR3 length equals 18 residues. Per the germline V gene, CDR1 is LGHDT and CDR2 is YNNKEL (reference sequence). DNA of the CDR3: TGTGCCAGCAGCCAAGATTCGCAGCGGGAGGGCCGATGGGAGACCCAGTACTTC. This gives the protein CASSQDSQREGRWETQYF.

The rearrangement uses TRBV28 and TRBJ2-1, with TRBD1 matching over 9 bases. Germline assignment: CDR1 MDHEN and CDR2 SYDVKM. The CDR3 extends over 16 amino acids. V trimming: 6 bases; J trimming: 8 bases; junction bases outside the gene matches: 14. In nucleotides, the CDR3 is TGTGCCAGCAGCCAACTCCGGAACAGGGGGCGCCATGAGCAGTTCTTC. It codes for CASSQLRNRGRHEQFF.

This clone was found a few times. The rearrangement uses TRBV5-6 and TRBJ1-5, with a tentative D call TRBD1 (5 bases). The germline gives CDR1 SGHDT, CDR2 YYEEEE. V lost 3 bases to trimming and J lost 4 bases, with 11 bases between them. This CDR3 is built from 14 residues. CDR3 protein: CASSSGLQNQPQHF. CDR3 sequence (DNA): TGTGCCAGCAGCTCGGGACTACAGAATCAGCCCCAGCATTTT.

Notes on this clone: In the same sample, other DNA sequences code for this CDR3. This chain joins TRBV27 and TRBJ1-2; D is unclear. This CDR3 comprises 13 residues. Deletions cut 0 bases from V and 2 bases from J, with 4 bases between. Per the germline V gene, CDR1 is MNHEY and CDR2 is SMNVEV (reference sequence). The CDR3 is CASSLSANYGYTF. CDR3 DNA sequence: TGTGCCAGCAGTTTATCGGCCAACTATGGCTACACCTTC.

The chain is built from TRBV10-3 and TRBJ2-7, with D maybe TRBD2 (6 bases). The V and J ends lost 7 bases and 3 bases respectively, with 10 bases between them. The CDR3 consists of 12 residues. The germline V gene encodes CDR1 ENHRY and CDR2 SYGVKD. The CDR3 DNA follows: TGTGCCATCAATAAGGGAGGCTACGAGCAGTACTTC. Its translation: CAINKGGYEQYF.

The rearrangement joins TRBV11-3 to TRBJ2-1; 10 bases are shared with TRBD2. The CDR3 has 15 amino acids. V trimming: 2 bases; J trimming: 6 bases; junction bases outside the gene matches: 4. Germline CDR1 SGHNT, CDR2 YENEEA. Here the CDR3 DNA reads TGTGCCAGCAGCTTACGTCGACTAGCGGGCAATGAGCAGTTCTTC. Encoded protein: CASSLRRLAGNEQFF.

For the CDR3, the DNA is TGTGCCAGCAGCCAAGAATCCAGTTATGGAAACACCATATATTTT. It specifies CASSQESSYGNTIYF. The V gene is TRBV3-1 (or the pseudogene TRBV3-2), the J gene TRBJ1-3; D uncertain. Germline CDR1 reads LGHDT; CDR2 reads YNNKEL (reference sequence). The CDR3 has 15 residues. The V and J ends lost 0 bases and 3 bases respectively, with 9 bases between them.

The CDR3 DNA follows: TGTGCCAGCCGACAGGGGTGGAACAATCAGCCCCAGCATTTT. It yields the protein CASRQGWNNQPQHF. The rearrangement uses TRBV6-6 and TRBJ1-5; 8 nucleotides agree with TRBD1. Germline V gene sequence: CDR1 MNHNY, CDR2 SVGAGI (reference sequence). V lost 8 bases, J lost 3 bases, and 6 bases stayed unmatched. There are 14 residues in the CDR3.

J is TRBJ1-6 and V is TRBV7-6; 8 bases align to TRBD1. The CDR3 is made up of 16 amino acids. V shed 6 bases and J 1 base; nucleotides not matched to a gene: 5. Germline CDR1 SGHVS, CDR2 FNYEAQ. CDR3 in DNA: TGTGCCAGCAGTAGTCAGGGGGCATCCTATAATTCACCCCTCCACTTT. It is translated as CASSSQGASYNSPLHF.

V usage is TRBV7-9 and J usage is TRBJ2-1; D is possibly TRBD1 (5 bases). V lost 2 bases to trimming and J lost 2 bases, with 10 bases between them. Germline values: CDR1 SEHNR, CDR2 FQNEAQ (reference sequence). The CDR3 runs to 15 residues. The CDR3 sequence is CASSLKQAAYNEQFF. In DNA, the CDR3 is TGTGCCAGCAGCTTAAAACAGGCGGCCTACAATGAGCAGTTCTTC.

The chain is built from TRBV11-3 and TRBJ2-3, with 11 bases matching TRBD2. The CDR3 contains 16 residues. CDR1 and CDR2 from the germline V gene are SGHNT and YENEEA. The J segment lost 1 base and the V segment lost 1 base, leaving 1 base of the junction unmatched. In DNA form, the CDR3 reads TGTGCCAGCAGCTTAGGGACTAGCGGGCGCACAGATACGCAGTATTTT. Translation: CASSLGTSGRTDTQYF.

The CDR3 DNA sequence: TGTGCCACCCAACTAGCGGGAGATTACAATGAGCAGTTCTTC. Translating it yields CATQLAGDYNEQFF. The chain joins TRBV24-1 to TRBJ2-1, with 11 nucleotides matching TRBD2. CDR3 length: 14 amino acids. The V gene end was trimmed by 9 bases and the J gene end by 4 bases; junction bases not matched to a gene: 4. Germline CDR1 KGHDR, CDR2 SFDVKD.

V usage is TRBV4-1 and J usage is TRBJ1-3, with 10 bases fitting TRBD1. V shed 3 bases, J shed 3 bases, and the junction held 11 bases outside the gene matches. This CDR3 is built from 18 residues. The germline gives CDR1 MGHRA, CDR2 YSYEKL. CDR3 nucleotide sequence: TGCGCCAGCAGCCAGGTACGGGACAGGGGACTACATGGAAACACCATATATTTT. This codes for CASSQVRDRGLHGNTIYF.

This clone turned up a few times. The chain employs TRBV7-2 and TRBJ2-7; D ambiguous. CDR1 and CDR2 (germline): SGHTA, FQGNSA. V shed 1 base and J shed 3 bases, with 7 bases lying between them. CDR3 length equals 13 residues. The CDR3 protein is CASSLDPGYEQYF. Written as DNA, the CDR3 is TGTGCCAGCAGCTTAGACCCGGGCTACGAGCAGTACTTC.

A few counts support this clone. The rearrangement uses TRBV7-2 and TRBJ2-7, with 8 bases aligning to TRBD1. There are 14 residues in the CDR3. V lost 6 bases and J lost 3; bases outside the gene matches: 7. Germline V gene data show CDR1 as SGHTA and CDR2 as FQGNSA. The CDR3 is CASRRGQGGYEQYF. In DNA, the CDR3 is TGTGCCAGCAGGCGCGGACAGGGTGGCTACGAGCAGTACTTC.

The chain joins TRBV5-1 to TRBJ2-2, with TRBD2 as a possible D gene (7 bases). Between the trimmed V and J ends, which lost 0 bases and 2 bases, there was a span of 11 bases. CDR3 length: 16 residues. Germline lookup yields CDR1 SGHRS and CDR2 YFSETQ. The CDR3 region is CASSLGAGANTGELFF. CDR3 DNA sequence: TGCGCCAGCAGCTTGGGGGCGGGGGCCAACACCGGGGAGCTGTTTTTT.

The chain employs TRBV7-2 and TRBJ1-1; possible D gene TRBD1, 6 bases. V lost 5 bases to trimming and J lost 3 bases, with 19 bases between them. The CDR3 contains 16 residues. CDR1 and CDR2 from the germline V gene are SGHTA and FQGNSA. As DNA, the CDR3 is TGTGCCAGCAGCCGCGGCAGGGGACGCCCCCACACTGAAGCTTTCTTT. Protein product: CASSRGRGRPHTEAFF.

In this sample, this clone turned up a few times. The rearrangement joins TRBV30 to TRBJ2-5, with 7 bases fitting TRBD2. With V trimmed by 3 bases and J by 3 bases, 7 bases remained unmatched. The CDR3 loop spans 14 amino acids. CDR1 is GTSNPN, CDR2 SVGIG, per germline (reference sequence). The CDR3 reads CAWRPRAGKETQYF. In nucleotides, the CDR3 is TGTGCCTGGAGGCCACGAGCGGGGAAAGAGACCCAGTACTTC.

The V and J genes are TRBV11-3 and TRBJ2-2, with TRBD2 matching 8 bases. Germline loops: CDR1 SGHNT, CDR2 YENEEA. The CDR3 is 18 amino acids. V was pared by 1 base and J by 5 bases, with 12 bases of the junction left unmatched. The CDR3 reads CASSLVPGGSGSTGELFF. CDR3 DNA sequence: TGTGCCAGCAGCTTAGTCCCGGGGGGAAGCGGGAGTACCGGGGAGCTGTTTTTT.

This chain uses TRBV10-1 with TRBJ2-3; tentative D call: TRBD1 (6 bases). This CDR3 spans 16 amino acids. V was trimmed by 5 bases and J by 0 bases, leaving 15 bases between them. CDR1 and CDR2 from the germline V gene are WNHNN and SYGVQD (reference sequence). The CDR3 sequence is CASSLVTGLSTDTQYF. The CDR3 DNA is TGCGCCAGCAGTTTGGTAACAGGGCTTAGCACAGATACGCAGTATTTT.

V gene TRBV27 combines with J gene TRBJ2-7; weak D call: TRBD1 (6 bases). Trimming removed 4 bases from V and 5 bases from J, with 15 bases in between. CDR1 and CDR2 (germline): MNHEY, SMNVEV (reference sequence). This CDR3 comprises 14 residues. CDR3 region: CASSSPQGTDEQYF. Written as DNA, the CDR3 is TGTGCCAGCAGTTCCCCCCAGGGGACGGACGAGCAGTACTTC.

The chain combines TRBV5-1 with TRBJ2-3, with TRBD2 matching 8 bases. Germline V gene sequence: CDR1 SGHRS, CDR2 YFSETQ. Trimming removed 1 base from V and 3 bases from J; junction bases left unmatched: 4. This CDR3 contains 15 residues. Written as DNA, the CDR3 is TGCGCCAGCAGCTTGCGCAGCGGGAGAACAGATACGCAGTATTTT. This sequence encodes CASSLRSGRTDTQYF.

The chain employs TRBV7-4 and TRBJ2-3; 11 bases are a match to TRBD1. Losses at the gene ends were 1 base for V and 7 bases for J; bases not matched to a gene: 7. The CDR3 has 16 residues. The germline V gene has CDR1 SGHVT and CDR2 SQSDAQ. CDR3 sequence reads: CASSLDWDRGRHTQYF. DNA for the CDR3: TGTGCCAGCAGCTTAGATTGGGACAGGGGGAGGCATACGCAGTATTTT.

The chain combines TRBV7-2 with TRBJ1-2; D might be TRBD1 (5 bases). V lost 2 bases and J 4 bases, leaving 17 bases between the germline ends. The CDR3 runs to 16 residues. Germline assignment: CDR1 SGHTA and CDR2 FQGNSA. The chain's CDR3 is CASSLYSAGEAYGYTF. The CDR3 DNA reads TGTGCCAGCAGCTTATATAGTGCGGGGGAAGCCTATGGCTACACCTTC.

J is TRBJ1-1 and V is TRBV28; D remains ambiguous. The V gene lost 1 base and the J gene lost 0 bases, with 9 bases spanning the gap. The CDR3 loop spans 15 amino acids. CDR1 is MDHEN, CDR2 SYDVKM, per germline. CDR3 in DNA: TGTGCCAGCAGTTTATATCAGGTAATGAACACTGAAGCTTTCTTT. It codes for CASSLYQVMNTEAFF.

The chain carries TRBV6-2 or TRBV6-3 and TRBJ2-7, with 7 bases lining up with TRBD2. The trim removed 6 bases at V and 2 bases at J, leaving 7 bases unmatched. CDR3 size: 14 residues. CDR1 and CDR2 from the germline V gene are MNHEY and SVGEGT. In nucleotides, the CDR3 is TGTGCCAGCAGCCCGGGGGAGGGGCCCTACGAGCAGTACTTC. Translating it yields CASSPGEGPYEQYF.

The CDR3 region has the DNA TGTGCCAGCAGCCCCTTGACTAGCGGGAGTCTCATTCGCGAGCAGTTCTTC. This codes for CASSPLTSGSLIREQFF. This chain uses TRBV7-8 with TRBJ2-1; TRBD2 matches 12 bases. This CDR3 is built from 17 residues. The ends lost 5 bases at V and 10 bases at J; junction bases unmatched: 15. Germline V gene data show CDR1 as SGHVS and CDR2 as FQNEAQ.